The T cell receptor beta chain under discussion was sequenced for a study of vaccination effects on CD4 cells after COVID-19. Trimming left V 2 bases short and J 7 bases short, with 16 bases between. Germline CDR1 is KGHDR and CDR2 is SFDVKD. This CDR3 region has 15 residues. Study-level findings and limits: Late post-vaccination samples showed marked contraction of infection- and vaccine-induced clones. Early post-infection timepoints were missing from the study, which also had few convalescent patients.

Before sequencing, viral peptide pools were used by the ViraFEST assay to expand antigen-specific CD4+ T cells. Following culture for about 11 days, CD4+ T cells were isolated. Having tested negative for nucleocapsid antibodies, the vaccine recipients showed no prior SARS-CoV-2 infection. Half-medium changes using IL-2 medium occurred on days 3 and 7. Data came from immunoSEQ multiplex PCR; TCRdb stores just in-frame clones and leaves some out. This sample has about 41,000 clones; more than 65% occur once, and the top ten carry 2.5% to 3%. With respect to this clone: Antigen specificity is unknown.

The source was CD4+ T cells from PBMCs cultured with HCoV-NL63 spike peptides, collected before COVID-19 vaccination. V usage is TRBV24-1 and J usage is TRBJ1-2; possibly TRBD1 for D (6 bases). The TCR sequence derives from a human donor who received a COVID-19 vaccine. This CDR3 reads CATSDSGRGSGGYTF. DNA of the CDR3: TGTGCCACCAGTGATTCGGGCAGGGGTTCCGGTGGCTACACCTTC.